The sequence of this T cell receptor (beta chain) was determined in a study of blood T cell repertoires in COVID-19. CDR1 is LGHDT and CDR2 is YNNKEL in the germline V gene (reference sequence). V shed 4 bases and J shed 0 bases, with 12 bases lying between them. The CDR3 loop spans 15 amino acids. Assay used: immunoSEQ multiplex PCR; TCRdb lists only in-frame clones, some missing. This sample has 60,000 to 65,000 clones, with around 84% found just once. The clonotype comes from an older woman with acute or convalescent COVID-19. The rearrangement links TRBV3-1 (or the pseudogene TRBV3-2) to TRBJ1-1; D possibly corresponds to TRBD1 (5 bases). The specimen was peripheral blood. The CDR3 DNA is TGTGCCAGCAGCCTAATGGGGGGGGTGAACACTGAAGCTTTCTTT. This encodes CASSLMGGVNTEAFF.